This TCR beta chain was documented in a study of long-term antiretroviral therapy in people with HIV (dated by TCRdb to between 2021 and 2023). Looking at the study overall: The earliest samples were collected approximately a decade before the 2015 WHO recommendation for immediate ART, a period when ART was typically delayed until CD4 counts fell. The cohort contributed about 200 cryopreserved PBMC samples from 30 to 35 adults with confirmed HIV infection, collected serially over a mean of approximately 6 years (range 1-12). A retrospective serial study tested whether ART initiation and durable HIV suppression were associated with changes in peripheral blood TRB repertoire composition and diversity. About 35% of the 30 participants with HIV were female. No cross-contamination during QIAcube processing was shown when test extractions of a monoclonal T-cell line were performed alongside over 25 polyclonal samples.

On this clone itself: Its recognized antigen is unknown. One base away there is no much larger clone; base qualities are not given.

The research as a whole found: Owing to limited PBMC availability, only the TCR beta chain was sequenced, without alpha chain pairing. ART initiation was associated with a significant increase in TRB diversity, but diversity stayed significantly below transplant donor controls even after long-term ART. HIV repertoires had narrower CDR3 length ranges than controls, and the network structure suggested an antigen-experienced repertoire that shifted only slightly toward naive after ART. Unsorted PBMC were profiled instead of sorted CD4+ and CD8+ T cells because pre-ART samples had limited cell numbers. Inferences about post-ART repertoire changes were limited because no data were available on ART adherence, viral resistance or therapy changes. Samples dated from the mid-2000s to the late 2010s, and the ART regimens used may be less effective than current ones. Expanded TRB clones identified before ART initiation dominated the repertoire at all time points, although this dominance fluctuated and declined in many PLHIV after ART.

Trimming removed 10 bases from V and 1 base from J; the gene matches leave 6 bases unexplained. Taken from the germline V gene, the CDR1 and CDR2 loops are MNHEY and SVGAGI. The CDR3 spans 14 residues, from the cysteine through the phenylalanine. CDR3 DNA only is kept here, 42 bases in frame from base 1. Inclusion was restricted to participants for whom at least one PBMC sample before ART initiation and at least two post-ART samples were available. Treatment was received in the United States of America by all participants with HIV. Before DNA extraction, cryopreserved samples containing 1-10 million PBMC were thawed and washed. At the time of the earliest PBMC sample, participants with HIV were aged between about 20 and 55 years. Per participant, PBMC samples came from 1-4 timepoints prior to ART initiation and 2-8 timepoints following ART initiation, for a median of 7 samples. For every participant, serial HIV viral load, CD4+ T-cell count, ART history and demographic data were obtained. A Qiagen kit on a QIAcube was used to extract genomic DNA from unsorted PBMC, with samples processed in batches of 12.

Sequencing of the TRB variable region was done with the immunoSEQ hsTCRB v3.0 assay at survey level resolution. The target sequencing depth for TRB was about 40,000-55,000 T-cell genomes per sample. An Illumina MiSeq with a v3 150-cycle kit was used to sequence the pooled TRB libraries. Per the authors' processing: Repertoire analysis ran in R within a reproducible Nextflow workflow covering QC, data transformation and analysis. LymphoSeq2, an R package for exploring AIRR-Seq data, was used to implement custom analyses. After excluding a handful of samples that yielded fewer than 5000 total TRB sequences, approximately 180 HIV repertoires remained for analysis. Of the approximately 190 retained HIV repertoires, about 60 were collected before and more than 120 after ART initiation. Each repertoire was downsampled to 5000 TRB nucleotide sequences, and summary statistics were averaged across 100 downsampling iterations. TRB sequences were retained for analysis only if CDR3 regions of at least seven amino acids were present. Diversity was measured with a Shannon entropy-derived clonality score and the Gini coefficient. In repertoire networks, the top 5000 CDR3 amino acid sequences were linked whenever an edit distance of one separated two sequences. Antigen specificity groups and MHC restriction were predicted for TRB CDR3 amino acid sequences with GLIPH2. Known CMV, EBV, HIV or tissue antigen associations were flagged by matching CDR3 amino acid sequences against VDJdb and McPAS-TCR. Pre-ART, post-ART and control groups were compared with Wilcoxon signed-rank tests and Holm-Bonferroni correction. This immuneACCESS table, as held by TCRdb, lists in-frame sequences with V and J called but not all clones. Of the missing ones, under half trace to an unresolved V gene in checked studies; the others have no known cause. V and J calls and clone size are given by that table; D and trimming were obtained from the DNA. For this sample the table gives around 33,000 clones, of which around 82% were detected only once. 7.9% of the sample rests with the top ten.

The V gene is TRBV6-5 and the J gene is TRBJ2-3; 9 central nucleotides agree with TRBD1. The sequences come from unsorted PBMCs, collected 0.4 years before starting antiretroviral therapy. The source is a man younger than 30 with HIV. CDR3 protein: CATLGDRGTDTQYF. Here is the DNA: TGTGCCACCCTGGGGGACAGGGGCACAGATACGCAGTATTTT.